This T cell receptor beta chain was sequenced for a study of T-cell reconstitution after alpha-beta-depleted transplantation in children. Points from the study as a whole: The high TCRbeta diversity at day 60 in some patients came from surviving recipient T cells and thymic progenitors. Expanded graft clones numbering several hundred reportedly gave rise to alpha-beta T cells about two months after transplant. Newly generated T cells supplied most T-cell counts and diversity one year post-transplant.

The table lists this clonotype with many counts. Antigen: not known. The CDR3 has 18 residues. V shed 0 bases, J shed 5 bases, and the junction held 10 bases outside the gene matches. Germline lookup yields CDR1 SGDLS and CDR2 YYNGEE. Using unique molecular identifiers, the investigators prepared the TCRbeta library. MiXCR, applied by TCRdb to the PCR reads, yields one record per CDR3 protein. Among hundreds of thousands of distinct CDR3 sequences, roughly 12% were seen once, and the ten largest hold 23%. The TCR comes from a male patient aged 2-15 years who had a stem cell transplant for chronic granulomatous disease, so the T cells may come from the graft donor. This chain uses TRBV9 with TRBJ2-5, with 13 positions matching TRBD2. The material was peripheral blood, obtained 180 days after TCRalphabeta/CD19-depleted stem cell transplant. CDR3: CASSVASKGLAGVETQYF. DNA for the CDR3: TGTGCCAGCAGCGTAGCTTCAAAAGGACTAGCGGGGGTTGAGACCCAGTACTTC.